Each of the 20 T cell receptor beta chains below was sequenced from the same sample in a study of cytomegalovirus exposure and HLA in healthy donors. The PCR employed 60 Vbeta primers together with 13 Jbeta primers. Profiled with immunoSEQ multiplex PCR; TCRdb holds only in-frame clones, not every one. The sample has 120,000 or so clones, 80% seen once. The sample consisted of PBMCs. The receptors were sampled from a woman aged 60 to 75 in good health and CMV-seropositive.

The chain is built from TRBV6-6 and TRBJ1-5; 7 nucleotides match TRBD1. This CDR3 region has 12 residues. Germline loops: CDR1 MNHNY, CDR2 SVGAGI (reference sequence). V lost 6 bases to trimming and J lost 6 bases; unmatched junction nucleotides: 2. CDR3: CASSRQGQPQHF. In DNA, the CDR3 is TGTGCCAGCAGCCGACAGGGTCAGCCCCAGCATTTT.

The chain has TRBV27 and TRBJ2-7; the D is unclear. The ends were cut back, 8 bases at V and 0 bases at J, with 14 bases in the middle. CDR3 length: 14 amino acids. Germline assignment: CDR1 MNHEY and CDR2 SMNVEV (reference sequence). CDR3 sequence reads: CASRVSVSSYEQYF. DNA for the CDR3: TGTGCCAGCCGAGTCTCCGTAAGCTCCTACGAGCAGTACTTC.

This chain joins TRBV29-1 and TRBJ2-3; possible D gene TRBD2, 5 bases. Trimming took off 7 bases at V and 6 bases at J, with 17 bases between the two ends. The CDR3 loop spans 13 amino acids. From germline, CDR1 is SQVTM and CDR2 ANQGSEA. This chain's CDR3 is CSADQTGVDTQYF. The CDR3 DNA follows: TGCAGCGCGGACCAAACCGGGGTGGATACGCAGTATTTT.

The V gene is TRBV10-3, the J gene TRBJ2-1; D may be TRBD2 (6 bases). V was clipped by 0 bases and J by 12 bases, with 12 bases between them. CDR3 length: 13 amino acids. The germline V gene has CDR1 ENHRY and CDR2 SYGVKD. The CDR3 nucleotides are TGTGCCATCAGTGAGTCAGGAGGGAGGCGGCAGTTCTTC. It is translated as CAISESGGRRQFF.

The V and J genes are TRBV5-6 and TRBJ2-2, with TRBD2 identical over 11 bases. The CDR3 length is 17 residues. The junction had 12 bases not matched to a gene; V was cut back by 4 bases and J by 7 bases. Germline lookup yields CDR1 SGHDT and CDR2 YYEEEE. CDR3 sequence reads: CASSRVTSGMEGGELFF. For the CDR3, the DNA is TGTGCCAGCAGCCGCGTGACTAGCGGGATGGAAGGCGGGGAGCTGTTTTTT.

V and J are TRBV2 and TRBJ2-4, with TRBD2 identical over 14 bases. Germline V lookup: CDR1 SNHLY, CDR2 FYNNEI. The CDR3 runs 18 residues. V shed 0 bases, J shed 2 bases, and the junction held 3 bases outside the gene matches. CDR3: CASSEAGTSGSSKNIQYF. CDR3 coding DNA: TGTGCCAGCAGTGAAGCCGGGACTAGCGGGAGTTCCAAAAACATTCAGTACTTC.

This clone showed up just a few times. The chain links TRBV6-6 to TRBJ2-7; 11 positions agree with TRBD2. Germline assignment: CDR1 MNHNY and CDR2 SVGAGI (reference sequence). V was pared by 5 bases and J by 7 bases, with 13 bases of the junction left unmatched. The length of the CDR3 is 16 residues. The CDR3 sequence: CASSPPLAGGPGEQYF. Here the CDR3 DNA reads TGTGCCAGCAGTCCTCCGTTAGCGGGAGGGCCTGGGGAGCAGTACTTC.

This clone was counted once. The germline gene is not matched at one end of the junction; a read error may be the cause. The chain combines TRBV7-9 with TRBJ2-7; D remains ambiguous. The CDR3 loop spans 12 amino acids. Per the germline V gene, CDR1 is SEHNR and CDR2 is FQNEAQ (reference sequence). CDR3 nucleotide sequence: TGTTCCAGCAGCCTACTATCCTACGAGCAGTACTTC. Protein: CSSSLLSYEQYF.

V is TRBV4-2 and J is TRBJ1-1; 7 bases are shared with TRBD1. The CDR3 extends over 15 amino acids. Germline CDR1 is LGHNA and CDR2 is YNFKEQ. The V gene end was trimmed by 4 bases and the J gene end by 1 base; junction bases not matched to a gene: 6. CDR3 DNA sequence: TGTGCCAGCAGCCCTCATGAGGGGGCGAACACTGAAGCTTTCTTT. This sequence encodes CASSPHEGANTEAFF.

This clone was detected only a few times. V is TRBV9 and J is TRBJ2-7, with 10 bases matching TRBD1. Germline loops: CDR1 SGDLS, CDR2 YYNGEE. Germline trimming cut 0 bases from V and 2 bases from J; bases unmatched to any gene: 5. The CDR3 is made up of 16 amino acids. The CDR3 region is CASSVEGDRGPYEQYF. CDR3 in DNA: TGTGCCAGCAGCGTAGAAGGGGACAGGGGACCCTACGAGCAGTACTTC.

The chain carries TRBV11-2 and TRBJ1-5; D uncertain. The germline V gene has CDR1 SGHAT and CDR2 FQNNGV. This CDR3 is built from 15 residues. V was pared by 0 bases and J by 4 bases, with 10 bases between. For the CDR3, the DNA is TGTGCCAGCAGCTTAGATCGGTTCGCTAATCAGCCCCAGCATTTT. It encodes CASSLDRFANQPQHF.

The genes are TRBV28 and TRBJ1-4; a weak D match, TRBD1 (5 bases). Germline loops: CDR1 MDHEN, CDR2 SYDVKM. The CDR3 has 15 amino acids. Trimming cost V 6 bases and J 4 bases, with 15 bases left between them. The CDR3: CASSVIGEGNEKLFF. The CDR3 bases are TGTGCCAGCAGCGTTATAGGGGAGGGTAATGAAAAACTGTTTTTT.

The V and J genes are TRBV9 and TRBJ2-5; D gene uncertain. TRBJ2-7 explains the end of the DNA better; the J call may be wrong. The CDR3 covers 14 residues. Germline V gives CDR1 SGDLS, CDR2 YYNGEE. CDR3 residues: CASSVDPNSYEQYF. The CDR3 DNA follows: TGTGCCAGCAGCGTAGATCCAAACTCCTACGAGCAGTACTTC.

The chain links TRBV19 to TRBJ2-6; 11 bases agree with TRBD2. After removal of 4 bases from V and 0 bases from J, the junction contained 14 bases not matched to a gene. The V gene's germline CDR1 is LNHDA and CDR2 SQIVND (reference sequence). The CDR3 is 21 amino acids. This CDR3 is CASSTGQGGTSGNSGANVLTF. In DNA form, the CDR3 reads TGTGCCAGTAGTACGGGACAGGGCGGGACTAGCGGAAACTCTGGGGCCAACGTCCTGACTTTC.

V usage is TRBV30 and J usage is TRBJ2-5; TRBD1 matches 8 bases. From germline, CDR1 is GTSNPN and CDR2 SVGIG (reference sequence). After removal of 7 bases from V and 6 bases from J, the junction contained 4 bases not matched to a gene. The CDR3 consists of 11 residues. DNA for the CDR3: TGTGCCTCCGGACAGGGAAAGACCCAGTACTTC. Its translation: CASGQGKTQYF.

The chain joins TRBV27 to TRBJ2-1; 8 nucleotides line up with TRBD2. The CDR3 has 17 amino acids. The J segment lost 8 bases and the V segment lost 0 bases, leaving 12 bases of the junction unmatched. The germline CDR1 and CDR2 sequences are MNHEY and SMNVEV (reference sequence). CDR3 region: CASSLSWGSGSRYEQFF. For the CDR3, the DNA is TGTGCCAGCAGTTTATCGTGGGGGAGCGGGAGTCGATATGAGCAGTTCTTC.

This sequence joins TRBV4-2 and TRBJ2-4, with 12 bases aligning to TRBD1. Germline V lookup: CDR1 LGHNA, CDR2 YNFKEQ. V shed 1 base, J shed 8 bases, and the junction held 6 bases outside the gene matches. The CDR3 loop spans 16 amino acids. In DNA form, the CDR3 reads TGTGCCAGCAGCCAAGGGGCGGGACAGGGGGCGGACATTCAGTACTTC. It encodes CASSQGAGQGADIQYF.

The chain employs TRBV18 and TRBJ1-1; 8 bases are shared with TRBD1. Germline V gene data show CDR1 as KGHSH and CDR2 as LQKENI. This CDR3 has 15 residues. J gave up 0 bases and V 3 bases, and 3 bases lay outside the gene matches. The CDR3 DNA is TGTGCCAGCTCACCTGCAGGGGGCATGAACACTGAAGCTTTCTTT. Its protein product is CASSPAGGMNTEAFF.

The genes are TRBV4-1 and TRBJ2-3; D perhaps matches TRBD2 (5 bases). The CDR3 runs to 17 residues. Germline V gene lookup returns CDR1 MGHRA and CDR2 YSYEKL. Trimming took off 0 bases at V and 0 bases at J, with 13 bases between the two ends. The chain's CDR3 is CASSQDYGGLSTDTQYF. CDR3 DNA sequence: TGCGCCAGCAGCCAAGATTATGGAGGACTGAGCACAGATACGCAGTATTTT.

The chain carries TRBV7-3 and TRBJ2-1; D may be TRBD2 (6 bases). Germline V gene lookup returns CDR1 SGHTA and CDR2 FQGTGA. The CDR3 consists of 16 residues. V was cut by 5 bases and J by 2 bases, with 16 bases left in between. The CDR3 reads CASSPQGAGTYNEQFF. The CDR3 region has the DNA TGTGCCAGCAGCCCCCAAGGAGCGGGTACCTACAATGAGCAGTTCTTC.